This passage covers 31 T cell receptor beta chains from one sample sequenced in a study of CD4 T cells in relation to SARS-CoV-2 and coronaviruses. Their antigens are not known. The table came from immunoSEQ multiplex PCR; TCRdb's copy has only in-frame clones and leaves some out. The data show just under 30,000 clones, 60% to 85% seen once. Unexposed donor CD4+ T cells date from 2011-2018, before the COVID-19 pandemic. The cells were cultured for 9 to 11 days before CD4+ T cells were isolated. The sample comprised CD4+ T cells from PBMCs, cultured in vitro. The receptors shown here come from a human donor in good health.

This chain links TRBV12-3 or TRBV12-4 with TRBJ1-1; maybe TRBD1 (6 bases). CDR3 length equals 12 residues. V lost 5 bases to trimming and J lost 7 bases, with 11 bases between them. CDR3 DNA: TGTGCCAGCAGTAAGCAGGGGAATGAAGCTTTCTTT. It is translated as CASSKQGNEAFF.

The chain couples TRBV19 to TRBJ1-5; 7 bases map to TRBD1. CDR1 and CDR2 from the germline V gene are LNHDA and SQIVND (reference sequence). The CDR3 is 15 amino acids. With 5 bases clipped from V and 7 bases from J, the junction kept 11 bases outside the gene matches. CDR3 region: CASSLAGGLKQPQHF. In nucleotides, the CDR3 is TGTGCCAGTAGTTTGGCAGGGGGTCTTAAGCAGCCCCAGCATTTT.

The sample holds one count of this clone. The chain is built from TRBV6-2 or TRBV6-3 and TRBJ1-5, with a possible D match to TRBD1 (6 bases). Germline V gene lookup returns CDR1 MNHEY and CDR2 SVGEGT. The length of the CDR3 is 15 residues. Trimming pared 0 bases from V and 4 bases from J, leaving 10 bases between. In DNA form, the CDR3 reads TGTGCCAGCAGTTACTCTTCCAGGGGTAATCAGCCCCAGCATTTT. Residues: CASSYSSRGNQPQHF.

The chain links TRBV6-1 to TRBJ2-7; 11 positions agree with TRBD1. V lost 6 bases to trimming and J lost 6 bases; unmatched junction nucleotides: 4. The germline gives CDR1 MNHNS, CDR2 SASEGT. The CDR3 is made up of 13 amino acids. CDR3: CASSRGQGGEQYF. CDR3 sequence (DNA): TGTGCCAGCAGCCGGGGACAGGGGGGCGAGCAGTACTTC.

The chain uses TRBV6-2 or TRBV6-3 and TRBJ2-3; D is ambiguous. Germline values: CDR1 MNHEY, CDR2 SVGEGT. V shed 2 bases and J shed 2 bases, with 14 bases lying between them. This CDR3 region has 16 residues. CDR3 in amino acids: CASSYLGGGITDTQYF. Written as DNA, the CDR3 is TGTGCCAGCAGTTACCTCGGTGGCGGTATCACAGATACGCAGTATTTT.

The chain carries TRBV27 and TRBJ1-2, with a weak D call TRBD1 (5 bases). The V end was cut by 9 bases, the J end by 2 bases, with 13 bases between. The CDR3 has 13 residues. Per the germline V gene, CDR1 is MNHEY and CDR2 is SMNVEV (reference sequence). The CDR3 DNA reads TGTGCCAGTCGAACCCCAGGGAACTATGGCTACACCTTC. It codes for CASRTPGNYGYTF.

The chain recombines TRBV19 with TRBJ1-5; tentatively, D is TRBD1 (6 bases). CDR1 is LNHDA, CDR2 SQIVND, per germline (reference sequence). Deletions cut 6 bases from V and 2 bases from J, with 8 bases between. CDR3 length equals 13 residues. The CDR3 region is CASSNRGNQPQHF. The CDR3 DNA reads TGTGCCAGTAGCAACAGGGGCAATCAGCCCCAGCATTTT. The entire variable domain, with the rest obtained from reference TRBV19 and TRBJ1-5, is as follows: DGGITQSPKYLFRKEGQNVTLSCEQNLNHDAMYWYRQDPGQGLRLIYYSQIVNDFQKGDIAEGYSVSREKKESFPLTVTSAQKNPTAFYLCASSNRGNQPQHFGDGTRLSIL.

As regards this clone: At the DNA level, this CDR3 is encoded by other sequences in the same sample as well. This chain's CDR3 is CSVVRQGSSYEQYF. The CDR3 DNA reads as TGCAGCGTCGTCCGGCAGGGGAGCTCCTACGAGCAGTACTTC. The V call is TRBV29-1, the J call TRBJ2-7; possible D gene TRBD1, 6 bases. Germline V gives CDR1 SQVTM, CDR2 ANQGSEA. The V end lost 6 bases, the J end lost 0 bases, and 15 bases lay between the germline ends. There are 14 residues in the CDR3.

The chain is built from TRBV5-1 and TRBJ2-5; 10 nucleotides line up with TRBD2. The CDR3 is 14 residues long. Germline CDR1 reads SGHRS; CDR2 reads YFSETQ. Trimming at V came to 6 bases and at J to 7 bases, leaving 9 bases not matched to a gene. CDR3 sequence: CASNRAGGAATQYF. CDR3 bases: TGCGCCAGCAATCGAGCGGGAGGGGCGGCGACCCAGTACTTC. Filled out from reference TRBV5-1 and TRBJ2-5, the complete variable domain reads KAGVTQTPRYLIKTRGQQVTLSCSPISGHRSVSWYQQTPGQGLQFLFEYFSETQRNKGNFPGRFSGRQFSNSRSEMNVSTLELGDSALYLCASNRAGGAATQYFGPGTRLLVL.

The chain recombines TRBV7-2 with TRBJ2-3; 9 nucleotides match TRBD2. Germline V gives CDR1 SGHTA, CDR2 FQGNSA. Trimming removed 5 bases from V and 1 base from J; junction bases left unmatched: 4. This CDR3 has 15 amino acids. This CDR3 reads CASSGGGAGTDTQYF. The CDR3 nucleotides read TGTGCCAGCAGCGGCGGGGGGGCGGGCACAGATACGCAGTATTTT.

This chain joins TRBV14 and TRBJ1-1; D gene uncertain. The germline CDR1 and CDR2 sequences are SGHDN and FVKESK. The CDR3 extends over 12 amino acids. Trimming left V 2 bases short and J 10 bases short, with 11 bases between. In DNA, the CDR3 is TGTGCCAGCAGCCAATTTTCGAGCAGAGCTTTCTTT. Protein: CASSQFSSRAFF.

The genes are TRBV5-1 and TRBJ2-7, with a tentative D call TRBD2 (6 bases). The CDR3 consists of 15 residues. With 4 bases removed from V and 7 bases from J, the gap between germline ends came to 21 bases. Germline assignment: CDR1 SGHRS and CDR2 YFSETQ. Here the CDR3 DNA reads TGCGCCAGCAGCCGCGAGCGGGCCCTTGATGGGGAGCAGTACTTC. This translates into CASSRERALDGEQYF.

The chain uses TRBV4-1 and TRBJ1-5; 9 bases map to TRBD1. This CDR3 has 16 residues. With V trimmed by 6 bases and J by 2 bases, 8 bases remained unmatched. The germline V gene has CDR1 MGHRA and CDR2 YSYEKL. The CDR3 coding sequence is TGCGCCAGCAGTCGACAGGGGGTCGGAGGCAATCAGCCCCAGCATTTT. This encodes CASSRQGVGGNQPQHF.

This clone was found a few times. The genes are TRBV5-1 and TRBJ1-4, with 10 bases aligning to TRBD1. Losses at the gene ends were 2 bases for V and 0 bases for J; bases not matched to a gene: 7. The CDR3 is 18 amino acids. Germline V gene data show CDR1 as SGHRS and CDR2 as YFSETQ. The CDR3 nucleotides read TGCGCCAGCAGCTTCCGGGACAGGGGACAAACAACTAATGAAAAACTGTTTTTT. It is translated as CASSFRDRGQTTNEKLFF.

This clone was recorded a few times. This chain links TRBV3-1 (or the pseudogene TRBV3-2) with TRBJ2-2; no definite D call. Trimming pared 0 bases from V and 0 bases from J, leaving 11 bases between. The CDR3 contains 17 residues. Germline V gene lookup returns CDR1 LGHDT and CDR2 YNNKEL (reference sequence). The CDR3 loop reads CASSQDRVSANTGELFF. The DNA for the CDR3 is TGTGCCAGCAGCCAAGATCGTGTCTCAGCGAACACCGGGGAGCTGTTTTTT.

The CDR3 reads CASSQERTLSYNEQFF. DNA for the CDR3: TGCGCCAGCAGCCAAGAGAGGACACTCTCCTACAATGAGCAGTTCTTC. The rearrangement joins TRBV4-1 to TRBJ2-1; D is perhaps TRBD1 (5 bases). With 0 bases removed from V and 0 bases from J, the gap between germline ends came to 9 bases. CDR3 length equals 16 residues. Germline loops: CDR1 MGHRA, CDR2 YSYEKL.

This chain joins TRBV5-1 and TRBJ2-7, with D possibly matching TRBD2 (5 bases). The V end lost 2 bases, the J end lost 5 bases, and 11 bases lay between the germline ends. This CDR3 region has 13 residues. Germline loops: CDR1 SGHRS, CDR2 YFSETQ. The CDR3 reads CASSLEGLDEQYF. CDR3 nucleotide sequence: TGCGCCAGCAGCTTAGAGGGCCTTGACGAGCAGTACTTC.

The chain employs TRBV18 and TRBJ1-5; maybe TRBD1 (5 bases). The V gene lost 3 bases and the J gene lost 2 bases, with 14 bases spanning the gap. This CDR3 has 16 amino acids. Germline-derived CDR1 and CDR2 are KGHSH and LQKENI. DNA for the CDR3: TGTGCCAGCTCACCGGGGGACCTAAGGGGCAATCAGCCCCAGCATTTT. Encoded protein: CASSPGDLRGNQPQHF. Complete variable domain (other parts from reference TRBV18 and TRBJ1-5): NAGVMQNPRHLVRRRGQEARLRCSPMKGHSHVYWYRQLPEEGLKFMVYLQKENIIDESGMPKERFSAEFPKEGPSILRIQQVVRGDSAAYFCASSPGDLRGNQPQHFGDGTRLSIL.

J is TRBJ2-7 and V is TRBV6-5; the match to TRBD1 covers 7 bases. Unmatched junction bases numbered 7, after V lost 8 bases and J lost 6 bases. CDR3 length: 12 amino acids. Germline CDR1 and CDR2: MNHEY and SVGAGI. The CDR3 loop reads CASGQAGSEQYF. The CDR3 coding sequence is TGTGCCAGCGGACAGGCCGGTTCCGAGCAGTACTTC.

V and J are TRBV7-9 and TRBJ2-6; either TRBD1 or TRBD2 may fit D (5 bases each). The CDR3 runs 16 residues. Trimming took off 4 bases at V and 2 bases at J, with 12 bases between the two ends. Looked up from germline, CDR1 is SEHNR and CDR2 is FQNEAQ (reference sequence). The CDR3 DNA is TGTGCCAGCAGCTCGGGACGGCGGACTGGGGCCAACGTCCTGACTTTC. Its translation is CASSSGRRTGANVLTF.

The CDR3: CASRPGADTQYF. Here the CDR3 DNA reads TGTGCCAGTCGACCGGGCGCAGATACGCAGTATTTT. The V gene is TRBV19, the J gene TRBJ2-3; D unresolved. Trimming shortened V by 8 bases and J by 4 bases, and 10 bases separated the two germline ends. CDR3 length: 12 residues. Germline CDR1 reads LNHDA; CDR2 reads SQIVND (reference sequence).

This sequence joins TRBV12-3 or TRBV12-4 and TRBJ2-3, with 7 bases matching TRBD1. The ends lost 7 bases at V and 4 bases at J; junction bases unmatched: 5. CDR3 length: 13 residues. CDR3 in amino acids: CASTLTGPDTQYF. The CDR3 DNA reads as TGTGCCAGCACCCTGACAGGGCCAGATACGCAGTATTTT.

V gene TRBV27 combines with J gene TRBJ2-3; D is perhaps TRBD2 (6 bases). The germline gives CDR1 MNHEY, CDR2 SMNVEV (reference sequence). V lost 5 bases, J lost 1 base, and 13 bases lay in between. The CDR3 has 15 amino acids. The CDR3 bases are TGTGCCAGCAGTAAGCAGGCGGGACGCACAGATACGCAGTATTTT. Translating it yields CASSKQAGRTDTQYF.

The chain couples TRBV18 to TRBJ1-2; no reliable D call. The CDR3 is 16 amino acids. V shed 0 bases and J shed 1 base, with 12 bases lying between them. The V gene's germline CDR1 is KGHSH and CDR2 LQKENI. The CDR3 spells CASSPPQTAFNYGYTF. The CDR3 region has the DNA TGTGCCAGCTCACCACCCCAGACCGCCTTTAACTATGGCTACACCTTC.

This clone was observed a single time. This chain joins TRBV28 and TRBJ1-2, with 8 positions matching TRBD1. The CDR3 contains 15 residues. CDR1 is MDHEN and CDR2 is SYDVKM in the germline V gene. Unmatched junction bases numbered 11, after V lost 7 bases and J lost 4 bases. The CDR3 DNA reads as TGTGCCAGCATCGTCGGGACAGGTCGAGGCTATGGCTACACCTTC. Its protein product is CASIVGTGRGYGYTF.

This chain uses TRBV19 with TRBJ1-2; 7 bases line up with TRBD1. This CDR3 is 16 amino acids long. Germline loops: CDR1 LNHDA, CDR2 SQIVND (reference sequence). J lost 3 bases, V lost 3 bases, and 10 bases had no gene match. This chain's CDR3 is CASSIDRVGSDYGYTF. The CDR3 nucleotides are TGTGCCAGTAGTATCGACAGGGTTGGTTCGGACTATGGCTACACCTTC.

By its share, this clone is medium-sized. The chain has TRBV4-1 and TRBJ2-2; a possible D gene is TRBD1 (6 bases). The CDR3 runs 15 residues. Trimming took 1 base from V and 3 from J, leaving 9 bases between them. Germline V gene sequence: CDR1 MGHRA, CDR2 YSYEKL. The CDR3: CASSQGTVYTGELFF. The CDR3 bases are TGCGCCAGCAGCCAAGGGACAGTTTACACCGGGGAGCTGTTTTTT.

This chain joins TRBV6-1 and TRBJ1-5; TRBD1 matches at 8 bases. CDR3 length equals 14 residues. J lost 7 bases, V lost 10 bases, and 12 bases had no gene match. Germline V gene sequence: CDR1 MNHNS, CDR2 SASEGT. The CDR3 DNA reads TGTGCCACCTTCATCGGACAGGGCGGGCAGCCCCAGCATTTT. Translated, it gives CATFIGQGGQPQHF.

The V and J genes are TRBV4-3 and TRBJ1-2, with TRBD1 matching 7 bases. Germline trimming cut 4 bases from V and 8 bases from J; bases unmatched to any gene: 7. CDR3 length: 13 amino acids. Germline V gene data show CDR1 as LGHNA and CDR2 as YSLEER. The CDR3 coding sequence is TGCGCCAGCAGCCCCCAGGGGGGTTACGGCTACACCTTC. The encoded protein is CASSPQGGYGYTF.

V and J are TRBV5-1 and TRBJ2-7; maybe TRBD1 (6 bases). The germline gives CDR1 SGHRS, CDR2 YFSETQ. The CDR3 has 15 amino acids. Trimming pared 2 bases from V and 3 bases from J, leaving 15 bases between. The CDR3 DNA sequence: TGCGCCAGCAGCTTACAGGGATCGAGCGGCTACGAGCAGTACTTC. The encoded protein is CASSLQGSSGYEQYF.

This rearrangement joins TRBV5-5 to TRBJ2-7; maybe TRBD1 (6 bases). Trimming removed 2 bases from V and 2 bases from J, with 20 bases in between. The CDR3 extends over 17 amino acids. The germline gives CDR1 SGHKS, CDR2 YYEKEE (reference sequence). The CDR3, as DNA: TGTGCCAGCAGCTTACGGACAGAAGAAAGTACAGCCTACGAGCAGTACTTC. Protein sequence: CASSLRTEESTAYEQYF.